This T cell receptor (beta chain) was obtained from a study of T-cell reconstitution after alpha-beta-depleted transplantation in children. The CDR3 runs 17 residues. V shed 2 bases and J 5 bases; nucleotides not matched to a gene: 8. Unique molecular identifiers were incorporated during preparation of the TCRbeta library. Each CDR3 protein gets one entry after TCRdb re-called the PCR reads with MiXCR. The sample yields about 610,000 distinct CDR3 sequences, roughly 30% seen once. Study-wide results and caveats: In some patients, recipient T cells and intrathymic progenitors surviving conditioning explained high day-60 diversity. One year after transplant, T-cell counts and diversity came mostly from newly produced T cells.

With respect to this clonotype: Its cognate antigen is unknown.

This specimen consisted of PBMCs, obtained before TCRalphabeta/CD19-depleted stem cell transplant. The gene calls are TRBV12-3 or TRBV12-4 and TRBJ2-5; TRBD2 matches at 13 bases. This receptor was obtained from a boy under two years old with Wiskott-Aldrich syndrome, due to receive a stem cell transplant. This chain's CDR3 is CASSLYVGLAGQETQYF. CDR3 coding DNA: TGTGCCAGCAGTTTATATGTGGGACTAGCGGGACAGGAGACCCAGTACTTC.